This TCR beta chain was identified during a study of T-cell memory formation after mild COVID-19. The CDR3 spans 13 residues. Germline V gene sequence: CDR1 SNHLY, CDR2 FYNNEI. The junction had 8 bases not matched to a gene; V was cut back by 9 bases and J by 5 bases. TCR alpha and TCR beta cDNA libraries carrying sample barcodes and UMIs came from 5'RACE with constant-segment primers. TCRdb reprocessed the 5' RACE reads via MiXCR and lists one record per CDR3 protein. This sample has around 400,000 distinct CDR3 sequences, with roughly a quarter found just once. Study-level points and caveats: CD4+ bias marked clones expanding day 15 to 37, unlike balanced contracting clones.

This clonotype was observed a handful of times. What it recognizes is unknown. This receptor was obtained from an adult woman who had mild COVID-19 (a few samples of this study predate the infection). Cell type and time point are not known. The rearrangement links TRBV2 to TRBJ2-7; TRBD1 aligns across 9 bases. The material sequenced was PBMCs or a T cell subset sorted from them (not recorded which). CDR3 in DNA: TGTGCCAGTTGTAGGGACAGGGACCACGAGCAGTACTTC. Protein product: CASCRDRDHEQYF.